These 18 T cell receptor beta chains originate from one sample sequenced in a study of cytomegalovirus exposure and HLA in healthy donors. The primer mix had 60 Vbeta and 13 Jbeta primers. The data were produced by immunoSEQ multiplex PCR, yet TCRdb's version contains in-frame clones alone and is incomplete. The repertoire consists of over 130,000 clones, with 82% occurring once and the leading ten covering about 1.5%. The sample was PBMCs. All receptors derive from a man aged 25-40 years in good health and CMV-seropositive.

The chain uses TRBV18 and TRBJ2-7, with 7 bases matching TRBD1. V gave up 3 bases and J gave up 2 bases; unmatched junction bases: 10. CDR1 is KGHSH and CDR2 is LQKENI in the germline V gene. The CDR3 sequence is 16 residues long. For the CDR3, the DNA is TGTGCCAGCTCACCTTCTTCGGACAGGTTTGCCTACGAGCAGTACTTC. Protein: CASSPSSDRFAYEQYF.

This chain links TRBV7-2 with TRBJ1-2, with D possibly TRBD1 on 5 matching bases. Germline V gene data show CDR1 as SGHTA and CDR2 as FQGNSA. V was trimmed by 1 base and J by 3 bases, leaving 21 bases between them. This CDR3 comprises 18 residues. CDR3 nucleotide sequence: TGTGCCAGCAGCTTAGAGGGCGGGGCAGTGGCCTCCTACTATGGCTACACCTTC. It specifies CASSLEGGAVASYYGYTF.

The chain combines TRBV28 with TRBJ2-7; 9 bases fit TRBD2. Trimming cost V 6 bases and J 2 bases; bases outside gene matches: 8. CDR1 MDHEN and CDR2 SYDVKM come from the germline V gene. The CDR3 runs 15 residues. CDR3 DNA sequence: TGTGCCAGCAGGTCCCCTAGCGGGAACGCCTACGAGCAGTACTTC. Translated: CASRSPSGNAYEQYF.

CDR3 bases: TGCAGCGGAGCAAATACAGATACGCAGTATTTT. This translates into CSGANTDTQYF. This chain links TRBV29-1 with TRBJ2-3; no clear D. Germline V gene sequence: CDR1 SQVTM, CDR2 ANQGSEA. CDR3 length: 11 amino acids. Trimming took 7 bases from V and 3 from J, leaving 8 bases between them.

J is TRBJ1-5 and V is TRBV28, with 7 bases aligning to TRBD1. The germline CDR1 and CDR2 sequences are MDHEN and SYDVKM. The CDR3 has 14 residues. CDR3 in DNA: TGTGCTTCGATCCGGACAGGACACAATCAGCCCCAGCATTTT. This gives the protein CASIRTGHNQPQHF.

The chain employs TRBV9 and TRBJ2-1, with 9 nucleotides matching TRBD2. Germline V gives CDR1 SGDLS, CDR2 YYNGEE. The J segment lost 2 bases and the V segment lost 4 bases, leaving 10 bases of the junction unmatched. This CDR3 contains 17 residues. Here the CDR3 DNA reads TGTGCCAGCAGCCCAACCCCGCGGGGGGGCCCCTACAATGAGCAGTTCTTC. Its translation: CASSPTPRGGPYNEQFF.

In this sample, this clone turned up a few times. The chain links TRBV9 to TRBJ2-1; TRBD2 matches at 8 bases. The CDR3 is 15 amino acids. Germline V CDR1 and CDR2: SGDLS, YYNGEE. V shed 4 bases and J 0 bases; nucleotides not matched to a gene: 3. The CDR3 here is CASSPSGSSYNEQFF. The CDR3 DNA reads as TGTGCCAGCAGCCCGAGCGGGAGCTCCTACAATGAGCAGTTCTTC.

The V and J genes are TRBV19 and TRBJ2-1; TRBD2 matches at 10 bases. J lost 6 bases, V lost 3 bases, and 2 bases had no gene match. The CDR3 extends over 14 amino acids. The germline V gene has CDR1 LNHDA and CDR2 SQIVND (reference sequence). Written as DNA, the CDR3 is TGTGCCAGTAGTATGACTAGCGGGCCCAATGAGCAGTTCTTC. Translating it yields CASSMTSGPNEQFF.

The gene calls are TRBV18 and TRBJ2-3; 10 nucleotides line up with TRBD2. This CDR3 is 16 amino acids long. Germline values: CDR1 KGHSH, CDR2 LQKENI. Trimming cost V 0 bases and J 5 bases; bases outside gene matches: 5. CDR3 in amino acids: CASSPPSGGVQDTQYF. The CDR3, as DNA: TGTGCCAGCTCACCACCCAGCGGGGGGGTCCAAGATACGCAGTATTTT.

This clone came up a few times. The chain links TRBV28 to TRBJ2-3; 8 nucleotides match TRBD2. Germline lookup yields CDR1 MDHEN and CDR2 SYDVKM. The CDR3 length is 16 residues. The junction had 6 bases not matched to a gene; V was cut back by 2 bases and J by 2 bases. The CDR3 loop is CASSLIAGPNTDTQYF. In DNA form, the CDR3 reads TGTGCCAGCAGTTTAATAGCGGGGCCTAACACAGATACGCAGTATTTT.

J is TRBJ1-5 and V is TRBV27, with D maybe TRBD1 (5 bases). V lost 7 bases and J lost 5, with 15 bases in between. The V gene's germline CDR1 is MNHEY and CDR2 SMNVEV (reference sequence). This CDR3 spans 14 amino acids. The CDR3, as DNA: TGTGCCAGCAAGTCCCAAAAGGGGCATCAGCCCCAGCATTTT. This sequence encodes CASKSQKGHQPQHF.

The V and J genes are TRBV10-3 and TRBJ2-7; TRBD1 matches at 10 bases. The CDR3 is 17 residues long. Per germline, CDR1 ENHRY and CDR2 SYGVKD. Trimming cost V 10 bases and J 2 bases; bases outside gene matches: 17. CDR3 coding DNA: TGTGCCACGGACGGGACAGGGGTTATTGGACAGACCTACGAGCAGTACTTC. Protein product: CATDGTGVIGQTYEQYF.

This sequence joins TRBV18 and TRBJ2-7; D remains ambiguous. V lost 1 base, J lost 6 bases, and 7 bases lay in between. The CDR3 loop spans 12 amino acids. Germline V gene lookup returns CDR1 KGHSH and CDR2 LQKENI. The chain's CDR3 is CASSPQSFEQYF. DNA of the CDR3: TGTGCCAGCTCACCACAGAGTTTCGAGCAGTACTTC.

The J gene is TRBJ2-7, the V gene TRBV18, with 7 bases that match TRBD2. The CDR3 runs to 15 residues. CDR1 KGHSH and CDR2 LQKENI come from the germline V gene. The V gene end was trimmed by 2 bases and the J gene end by 0 bases; junction bases not matched to a gene: 4. The CDR3 sequence: CASSPGLVSSYEQYF. The CDR3 DNA is TGTGCCAGCTCACCAGGACTAGTGAGCTCCTACGAGCAGTACTTC.

The chain combines TRBV27 with TRBJ2-3; 8 bases fit TRBD2. The CDR3 extends over 16 amino acids. V shed 2 bases and J 2 bases; nucleotides not matched to a gene: 6. Germline CDR1 and CDR2: MNHEY and SMNVEV (reference sequence). CDR3 sequence: CASSLGTRPHTDTQYF. The CDR3 bases are TGTGCCAGCAGTTTAGGGACTAGACCCCACACAGATACGCAGTATTTT.

The V gene is TRBV10-3, the J gene TRBJ1-1; 8 bases are a match to TRBD1. This CDR3 region has 13 residues. V lost 4 bases, J lost 3 bases, and 1 base stayed unmatched. Germline lookup yields CDR1 ENHRY and CDR2 SYGVKD. CDR3 loop: CAISVGQDTEAFF. CDR3 in DNA: TGTGCCATCAGTGTGGGACAGGACACTGAAGCTTTCTTT.

The chain recombines TRBV7-8 with TRBJ1-5; D possibly corresponds to TRBD1 (6 bases). The CDR3 spans 15 residues. Trimming pared 5 bases from V and 2 bases from J, leaving 13 bases between. Germline lookup yields CDR1 SGHVS and CDR2 FQNEAQ. Here the CDR3 reads CASSIHRVGNQPQHF. CDR3 in DNA: TGTGCCAGCAGCATCCACAGGGTTGGCAATCAGCCCCAGCATTTT.

This clone occurred a few times. This chain uses TRBV6-5 with TRBJ1-6; no clear D gene. The length of the CDR3 is 11 residues. The V gene lost 5 bases and the J gene lost 17 bases, with 13 bases spanning the gap. Germline CDR1 and CDR2: MNHEY and SVGAGI. In DNA form, the CDR3 reads TGTGCCAGCAGTAACGGCGGTTTGATCCACTTT. It specifies CASSNGGLIHF.